The clone carrying this T cell receptor beta chain was seen just once. The sample originates from a study of shared clonotypes between healthy human individuals. Repertoires were generated with immunoSEQ multiplex PCR, while TCRdb's copy carries only in-frame clones and drops some. The top ten hold around 0.13% of the sample, which has 2 million to 2.5 million clones, almost 96% seen once. V lost 5 bases, J lost 4 bases, and 12 bases stayed unmatched. The germline V gene has CDR1 SGHVS and CDR2 FQNEAQ. The CDR3 is made up of 16 amino acids. Sequenced material: naive CD4+ T cells sorted from blood. As for subset: CD45RA+ positively selected. The origin of this receptor is a young man in good health. V and J are TRBV7-8 and TRBJ1-2, with TRBD1 matching over 8 bases. The CDR3 loop reads CASSPHPGQASYGYTF. The CDR3 region has the DNA TGTGCCAGCAGCCCCCATCCGGGACAGGCTTCCTATGGCTACACCTTC.